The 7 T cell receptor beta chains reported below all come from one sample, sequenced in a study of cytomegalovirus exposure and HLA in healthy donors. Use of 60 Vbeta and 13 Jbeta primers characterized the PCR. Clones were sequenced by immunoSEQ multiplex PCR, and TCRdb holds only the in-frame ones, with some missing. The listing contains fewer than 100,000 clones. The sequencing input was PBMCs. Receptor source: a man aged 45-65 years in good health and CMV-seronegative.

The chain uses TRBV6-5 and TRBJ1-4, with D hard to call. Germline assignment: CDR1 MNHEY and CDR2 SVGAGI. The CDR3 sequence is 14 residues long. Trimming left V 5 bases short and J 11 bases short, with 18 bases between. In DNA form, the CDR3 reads TGTGCCAGCAGTCCCGACGGAGGAATGAGTAAACTGTTTTTT. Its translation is CASSPDGGMSKLFF.

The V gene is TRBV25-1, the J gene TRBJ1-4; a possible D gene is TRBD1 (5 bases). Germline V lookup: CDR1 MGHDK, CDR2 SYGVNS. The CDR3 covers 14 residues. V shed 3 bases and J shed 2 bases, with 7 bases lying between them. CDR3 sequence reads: CASSEGPTNEKLFF. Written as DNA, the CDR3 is TGTGCCAGCAGTGAGGGGCCCACTAATGAAAAACTGTTTTTT.

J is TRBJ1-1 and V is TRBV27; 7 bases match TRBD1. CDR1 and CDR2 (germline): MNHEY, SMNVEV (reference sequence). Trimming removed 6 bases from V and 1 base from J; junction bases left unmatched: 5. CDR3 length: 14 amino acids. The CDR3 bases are TGTGCCAGCAGACAGGGGCTGCCGAACACTGAAGCTTTCTTT. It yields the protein CASRQGLPNTEAFF.

This CDR3 reads CATSYRQGKGYEQYF. CDR3 DNA sequence: TGTGCCACCTCCTACCGACAGGGTAAAGGGTACGAGCAGTACTTC. V is TRBV27 and J is TRBJ2-7, with 7 nucleotides matching TRBD1. Trimming cost V 10 bases and J 4 bases; bases outside gene matches: 16. The length of the CDR3 is 15 residues. The germline CDR1 and CDR2 sequences are MNHEY and SMNVEV (reference sequence).

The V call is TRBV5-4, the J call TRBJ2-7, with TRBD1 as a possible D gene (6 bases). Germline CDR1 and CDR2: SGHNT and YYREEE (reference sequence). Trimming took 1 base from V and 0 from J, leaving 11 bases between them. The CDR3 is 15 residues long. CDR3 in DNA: TGTGCCAGCAGCTTGCTGGGGGCGCGCTCCTACGAGCAGTACTTC. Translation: CASSLLGARSYEQYF.

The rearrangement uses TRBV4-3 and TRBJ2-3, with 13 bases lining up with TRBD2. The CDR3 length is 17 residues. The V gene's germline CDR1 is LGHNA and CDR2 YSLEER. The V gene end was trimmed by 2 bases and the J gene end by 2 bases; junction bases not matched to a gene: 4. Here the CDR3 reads CASSQTSGGVYTDTQYF. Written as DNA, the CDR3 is TGCGCCAGCAGCCAAACTAGCGGGGGGGTATACACAGATACGCAGTATTTT.

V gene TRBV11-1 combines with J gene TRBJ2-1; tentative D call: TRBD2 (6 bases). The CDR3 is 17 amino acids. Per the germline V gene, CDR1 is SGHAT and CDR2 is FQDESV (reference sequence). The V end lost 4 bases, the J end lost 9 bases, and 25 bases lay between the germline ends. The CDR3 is CASSSGDYGGYLGEQFF. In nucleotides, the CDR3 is TGTGCCAGCAGCTCCGGAGACTACGGGGGATATTTGGGTGAGCAGTTCTTC.